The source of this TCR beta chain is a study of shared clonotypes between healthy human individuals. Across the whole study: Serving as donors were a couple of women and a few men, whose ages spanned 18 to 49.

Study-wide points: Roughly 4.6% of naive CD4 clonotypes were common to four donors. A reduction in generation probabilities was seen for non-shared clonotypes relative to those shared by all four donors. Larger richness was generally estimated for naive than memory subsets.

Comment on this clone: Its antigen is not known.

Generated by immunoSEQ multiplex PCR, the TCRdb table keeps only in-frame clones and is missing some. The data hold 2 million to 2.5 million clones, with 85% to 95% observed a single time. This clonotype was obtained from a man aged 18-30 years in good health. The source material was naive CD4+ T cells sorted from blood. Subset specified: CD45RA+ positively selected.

CDR3 sequence: CASSARPTGEFNNYGYTF. The CDR3 region has the DNA TGTGCCAGCAGCGCCCGCCCGACAGGGGAGTTCAATAACTATGGCTACACCTTC. The chain couples TRBV9 to TRBJ1-2; 8 nucleotides match TRBD1. Per germline, CDR1 SGDLS and CDR2 YYNGEE. The length of the CDR3 is 18 residues. V was pared by 3 bases and J by 1 base, with 14 bases of the junction left unmatched.